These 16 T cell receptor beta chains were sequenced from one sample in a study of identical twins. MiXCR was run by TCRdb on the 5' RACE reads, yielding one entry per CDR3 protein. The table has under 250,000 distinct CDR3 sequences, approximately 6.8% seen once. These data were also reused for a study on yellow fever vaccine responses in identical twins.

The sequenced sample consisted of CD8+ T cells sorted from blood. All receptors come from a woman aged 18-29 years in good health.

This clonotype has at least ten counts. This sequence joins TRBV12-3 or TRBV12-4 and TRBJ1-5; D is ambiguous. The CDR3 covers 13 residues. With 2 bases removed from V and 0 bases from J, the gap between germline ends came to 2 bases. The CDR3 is CASSLNSNQPQHF. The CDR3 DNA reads TGTGCCAGCAGTTTAAATAGCAATCAGCCCCAGCATTTT.

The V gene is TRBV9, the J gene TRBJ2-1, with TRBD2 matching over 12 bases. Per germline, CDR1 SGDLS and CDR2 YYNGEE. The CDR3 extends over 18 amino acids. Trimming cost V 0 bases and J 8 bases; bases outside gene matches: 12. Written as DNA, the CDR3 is TGTGCCAGCAGCGTAGATGGACTAGCGGGATCGAGGACTGATGAGCAGTTCTTC. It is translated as CASSVDGLAGSRTDEQFF.

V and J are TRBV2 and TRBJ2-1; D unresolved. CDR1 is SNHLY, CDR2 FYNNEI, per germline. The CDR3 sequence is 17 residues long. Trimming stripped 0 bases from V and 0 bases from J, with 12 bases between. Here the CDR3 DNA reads TGTGCCAGCAGTGAAGCGGGCGCTCCGAGCTCCTACAATGAGCAGTTCTTC. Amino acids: CASSEAGAPSSYNEQFF.

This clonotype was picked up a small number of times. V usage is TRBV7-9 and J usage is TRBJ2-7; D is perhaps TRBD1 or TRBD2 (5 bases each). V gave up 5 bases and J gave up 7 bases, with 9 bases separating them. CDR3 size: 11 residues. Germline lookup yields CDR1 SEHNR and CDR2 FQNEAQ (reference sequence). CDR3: CASSHGGEQYF. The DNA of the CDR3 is TGTGCCAGCAGCCATGGGGGTGAGCAGTACTTC.

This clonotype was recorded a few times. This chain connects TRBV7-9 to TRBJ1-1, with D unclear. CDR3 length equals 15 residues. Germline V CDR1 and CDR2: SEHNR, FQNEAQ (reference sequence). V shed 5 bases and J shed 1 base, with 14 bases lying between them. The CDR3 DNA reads TGTGCCAGCAGCCCGCGGGTTAGCCCGAACACTGAAGCTTTCTTT. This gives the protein CASSPRVSPNTEAFF.

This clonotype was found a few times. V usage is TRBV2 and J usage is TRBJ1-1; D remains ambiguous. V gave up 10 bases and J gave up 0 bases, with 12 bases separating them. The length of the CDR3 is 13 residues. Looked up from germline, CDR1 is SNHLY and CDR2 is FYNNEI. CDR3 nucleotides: TGTGCCACCCCAGATGGAATGAACACTGAAGCTTTCTTT. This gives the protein CATPDGMNTEAFF.

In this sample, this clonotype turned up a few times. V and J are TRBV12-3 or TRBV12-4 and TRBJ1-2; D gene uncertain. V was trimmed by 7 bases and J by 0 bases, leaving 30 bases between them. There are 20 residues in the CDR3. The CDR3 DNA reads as TGTGCCAGCACCTTCGGTATTTCCCCTCGAGCCGTGGAGCCTAACTATGGCTACACCTTC. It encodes CASTFGISPRAVEPNYGYTF.

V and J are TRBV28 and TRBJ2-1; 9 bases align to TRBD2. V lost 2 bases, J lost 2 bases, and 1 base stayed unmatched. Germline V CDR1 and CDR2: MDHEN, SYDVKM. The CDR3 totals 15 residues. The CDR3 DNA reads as TGTGCCAGCAGTTTAGAGCGGGAGGCCTACAATGAGCAGTTCTTC. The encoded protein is CASSLEREAYNEQFF.

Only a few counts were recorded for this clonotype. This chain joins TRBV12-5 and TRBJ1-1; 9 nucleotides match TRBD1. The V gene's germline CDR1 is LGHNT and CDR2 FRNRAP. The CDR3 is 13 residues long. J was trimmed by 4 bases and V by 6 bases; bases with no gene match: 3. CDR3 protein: CASGTTGGTEAFF. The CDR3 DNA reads TGTGCTAGTGGGACGACAGGGGGCACTGAAGCTTTCTTT.

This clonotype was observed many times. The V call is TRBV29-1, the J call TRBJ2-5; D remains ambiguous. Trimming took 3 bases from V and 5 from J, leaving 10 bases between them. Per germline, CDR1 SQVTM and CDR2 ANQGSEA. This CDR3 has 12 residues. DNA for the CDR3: TGCAGCGTTGATGGCCCTGGGGAGACCCAGTACTTC. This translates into CSVDGPGETQYF.

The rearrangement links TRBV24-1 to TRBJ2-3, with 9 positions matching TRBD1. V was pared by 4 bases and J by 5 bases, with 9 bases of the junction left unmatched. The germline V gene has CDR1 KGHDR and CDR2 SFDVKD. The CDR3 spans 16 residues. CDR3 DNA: TGTGCCACCAGTGAGGATACAGGGGGCTGGTTAGATACGCAGTATTTT. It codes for CATSEDTGGWLDTQYF.

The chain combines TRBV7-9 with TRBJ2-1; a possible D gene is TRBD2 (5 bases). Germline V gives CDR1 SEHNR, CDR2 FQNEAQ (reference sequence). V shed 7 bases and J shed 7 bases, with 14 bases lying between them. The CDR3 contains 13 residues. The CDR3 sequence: CASTGSLNNEQFF. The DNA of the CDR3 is TGTGCCAGCACGGGAAGCCTTAATAATGAGCAGTTCTTC.

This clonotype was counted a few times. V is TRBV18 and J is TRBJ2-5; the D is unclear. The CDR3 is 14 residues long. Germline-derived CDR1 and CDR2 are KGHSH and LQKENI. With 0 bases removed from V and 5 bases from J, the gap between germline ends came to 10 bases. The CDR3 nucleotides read TGTGCCAGCTCACCACCTAAAAGTGGGGAGACCCAGTACTTC. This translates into CASSPPKSGETQYF.

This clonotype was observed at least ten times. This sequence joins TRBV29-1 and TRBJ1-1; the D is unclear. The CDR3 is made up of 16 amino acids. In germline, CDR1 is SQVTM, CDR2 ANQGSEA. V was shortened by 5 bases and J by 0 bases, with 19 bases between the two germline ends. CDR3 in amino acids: CSVPDRSIGMNTEAFF. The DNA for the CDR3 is TGCAGCGTTCCTGATAGGTCAATCGGGATGAACACTGAAGCTTTCTTT.

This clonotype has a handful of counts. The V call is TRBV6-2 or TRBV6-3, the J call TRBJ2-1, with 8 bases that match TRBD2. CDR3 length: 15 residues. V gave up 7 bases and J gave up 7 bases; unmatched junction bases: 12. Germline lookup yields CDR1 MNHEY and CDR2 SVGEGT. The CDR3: CASILPGAGGNEQFF. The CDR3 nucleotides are TGTGCCAGCATATTACCGGGGGCGGGGGGAAATGAGCAGTTCTTC.

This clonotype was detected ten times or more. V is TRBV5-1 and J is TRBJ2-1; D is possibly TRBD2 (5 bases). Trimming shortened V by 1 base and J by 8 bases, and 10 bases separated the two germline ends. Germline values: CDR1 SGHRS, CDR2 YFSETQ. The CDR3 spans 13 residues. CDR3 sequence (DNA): TGCGCCAGCAGCTTGTGGGTCGGGGATGAGCAGTTCTTC. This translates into CASSLWVGDEQFF.